These 3 T cell receptor beta chains came from one sample sequenced in a study of blood T cell repertoires in COVID-19. TCRdb keeps only in-frame clones here, not all; method: immunoSEQ multiplex PCR. This sample yields 230,000 or so clones, of which 88% are seen a single time; about 15% belongs to the top ten. Material: PBMCs or T cells enriched from blood (not recorded which). The receptors were sampled from a woman between 50 and 59 years old with acute COVID-19.

This clone was recorded only once. The chain has TRBV4-1 and TRBJ1-4; D gene unclear. Germline CDR1 reads MGHRA; CDR2 reads YSYEKL. The CDR3 is 17 amino acids. Trimming removed 0 bases at V and 0 bases at J, with 11 bases between. This chain's CDR3 is CASSQDGPPATNEKLFF. The CDR3 nucleotides are TGCGCCAGCAGCCAAGATGGGCCGCCTGCAACTAATGAAAAACTGTTTTTT.

This clone was found once. V gene TRBV11-1 combines with J gene TRBJ2-1; TRBD2 matches 7 bases. V was pared by 5 bases and J by 1 base, with 5 bases of the junction left unmatched. There are 15 residues in the CDR3. Per germline, CDR1 SGHAT and CDR2 FQDESV (reference sequence). CDR3 bases: TGTGCCAGCAGCGTCGCGGGACTATCCTACAATGAGCAGTTCTTC. Translation: CASSVAGLSYNEQFF.

The chain recombines TRBV28 with TRBJ1-5; weak D call: TRBD1 (6 bases). The CDR3 spans 15 residues. V lost 0 bases and J 11 bases, leaving 17 bases between the germline ends. Per germline, CDR1 MDHEN and CDR2 SYDVKM. In DNA form, the CDR3 reads TGTGCCAGCAGTTTATGGGCGGGGGCCGGATCGGCCCAGCATTTT. It yields the protein CASSLWAGAGSAQHF.